This TCR beta chain derives from a study of control samples from healthy donors and cancer patients. TCRdb's copy holds only in-frame clones and misses some; the assay was immunoSEQ multiplex PCR. The profile shows 200,000 or so clones, about 94% of them singletons. V shed 4 bases and J shed 2 bases, with 12 bases lying between them. The CDR3 runs to 15 residues. Germline CDR1 and CDR2: SGHVS and FQNEAQ. The source of this sequence is a man aged 50 or older in good health. The chain links TRBV7-8 to TRBJ1-5; D is unclear. Sequencing used blood. CDR3 loop: CASSSTLGGNQPQHF. In nucleotides, the CDR3 is TGTGCCAGCAGCTCTACTTTGGGAGGCAATCAGCCCCAGCATTTT.